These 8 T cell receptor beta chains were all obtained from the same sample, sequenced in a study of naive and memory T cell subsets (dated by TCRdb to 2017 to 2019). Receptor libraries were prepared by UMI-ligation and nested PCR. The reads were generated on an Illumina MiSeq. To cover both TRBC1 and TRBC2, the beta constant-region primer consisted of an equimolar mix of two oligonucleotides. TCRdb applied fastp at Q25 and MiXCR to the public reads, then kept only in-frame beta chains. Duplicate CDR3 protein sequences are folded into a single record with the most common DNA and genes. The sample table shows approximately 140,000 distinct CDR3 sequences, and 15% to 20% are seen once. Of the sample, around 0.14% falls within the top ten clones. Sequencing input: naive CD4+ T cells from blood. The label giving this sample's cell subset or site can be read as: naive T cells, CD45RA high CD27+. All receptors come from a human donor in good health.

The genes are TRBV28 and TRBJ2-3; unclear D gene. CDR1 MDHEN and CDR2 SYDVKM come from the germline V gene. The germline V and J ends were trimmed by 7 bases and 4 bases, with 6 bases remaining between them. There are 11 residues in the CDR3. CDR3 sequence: CASTSPDTQYF. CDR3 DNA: TGTGCCAGCACTTCCCCAGATACGCAGTATTTT.

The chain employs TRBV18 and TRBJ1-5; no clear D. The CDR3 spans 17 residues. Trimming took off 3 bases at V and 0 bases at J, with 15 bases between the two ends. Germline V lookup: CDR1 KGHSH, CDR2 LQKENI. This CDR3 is CASSPRGGPYSNQPQHF. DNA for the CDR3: TGTGCCAGCTCACCTCGGGGAGGGCCTTATAGCAATCAGCCCCAGCATTTT.

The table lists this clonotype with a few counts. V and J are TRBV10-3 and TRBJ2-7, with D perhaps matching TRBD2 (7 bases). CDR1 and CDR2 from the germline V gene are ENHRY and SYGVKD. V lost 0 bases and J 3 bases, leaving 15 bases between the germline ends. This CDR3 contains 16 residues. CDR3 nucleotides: TGTGCCATCAGTGAGTCGGGGGGGCAGGGGAGCTACGAGCAGTACTTC. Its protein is CAISESGGQGSYEQYF.

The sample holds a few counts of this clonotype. CDR3 in DNA: TGTGCCAGCAGTGCGAGTACGTTTCAAGAGACCCAGTACTTC. Residues: CASSASTFQETQYF. The chain joins TRBV25-1 to TRBJ2-5; D ambiguous. Trimming pared 4 bases from V and 2 bases from J, leaving 11 bases between. Germline CDR1 MGHDK, CDR2 SYGVNS. CDR3 length equals 14 residues.

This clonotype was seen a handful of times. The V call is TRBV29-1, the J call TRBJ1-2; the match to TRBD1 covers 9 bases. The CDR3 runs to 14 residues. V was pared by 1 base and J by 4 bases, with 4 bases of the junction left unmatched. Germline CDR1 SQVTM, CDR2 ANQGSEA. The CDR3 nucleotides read TGCAGCGTTGAAGCTACAGGGGGCCCCTATGGCTACACCTTC. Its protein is CSVEATGGPYGYTF.

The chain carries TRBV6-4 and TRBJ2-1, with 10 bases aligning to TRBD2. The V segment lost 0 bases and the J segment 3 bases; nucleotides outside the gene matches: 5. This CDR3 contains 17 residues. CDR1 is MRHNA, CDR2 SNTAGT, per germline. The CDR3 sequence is CASSDSIAGGIYNEQFF. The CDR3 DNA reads TGTGCCAGCAGTGACTCTATAGCGGGAGGTATCTACAATGAGCAGTTCTTC.

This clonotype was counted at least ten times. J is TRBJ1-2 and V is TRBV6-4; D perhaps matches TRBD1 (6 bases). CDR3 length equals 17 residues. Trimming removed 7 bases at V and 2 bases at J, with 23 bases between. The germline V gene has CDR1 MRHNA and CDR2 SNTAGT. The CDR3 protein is CASTREALAGVNYGYTF. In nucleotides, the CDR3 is TGTGCCAGCACACGGGAGGCACTGGCAGGGGTCAACTATGGCTACACCTTC.

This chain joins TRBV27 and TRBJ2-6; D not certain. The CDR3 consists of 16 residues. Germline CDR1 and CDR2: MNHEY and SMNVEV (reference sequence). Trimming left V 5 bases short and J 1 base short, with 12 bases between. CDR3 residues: CASSLLTTSGANVLTF. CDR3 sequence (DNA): TGTGCCAGCAGTCTCTTGACAACGTCTGGGGCCAACGTCCTGACTTTC. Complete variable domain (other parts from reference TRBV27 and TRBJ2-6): EAQVTQNPRYLITVTGKKLTVTCSQNMNHEYMSWYRQDPGLGLRQIYYSMNVEVTDKGDVPEGYKVSRKEKRNFPLILESPSPNQTSLYFCASSLLTTSGANVLTFGAGSRLTVL.